This TCR beta chain originates from a study of shared clonotypes between healthy human individuals. CD4+ cell separation produced CD45RA+ naive and CD45RA-negative memory subsets. Assay: immunoSEQ multiplex PCR; the TCRdb copy retains only in-frame clones and omits some. Of roughly 650,000 clones in the sample, about 97% were seen once. From germline, CDR1 is SQVTM and CDR2 ANQGSEA. This CDR3 spans 16 amino acids. V trimming: 1 base; J trimming: 10 bases; junction bases outside the gene matches: 16. Findings of the study overall: Sharing across four donors was highest in naive CD4 (around 5%) and lowest in memory CD8 (0.4%).

A note on this clone: Its cognate antigen is unknown.

Sequences were obtained from naive CD4+ T cells sorted from blood. Subset specified: CD45RA+ positively selected. This chain links TRBV29-1 with TRBJ2-3; TRBD2 agrees at 8 bases. The clonotype was recovered from a woman aged 25 to 39 in good health. The CDR3 spells CSVEGWTGGTIYAQYF. CDR3 bases: TGCAGCGTTGAAGGATGGACGGGAGGGACGATCTATGCGCAGTATTTT.